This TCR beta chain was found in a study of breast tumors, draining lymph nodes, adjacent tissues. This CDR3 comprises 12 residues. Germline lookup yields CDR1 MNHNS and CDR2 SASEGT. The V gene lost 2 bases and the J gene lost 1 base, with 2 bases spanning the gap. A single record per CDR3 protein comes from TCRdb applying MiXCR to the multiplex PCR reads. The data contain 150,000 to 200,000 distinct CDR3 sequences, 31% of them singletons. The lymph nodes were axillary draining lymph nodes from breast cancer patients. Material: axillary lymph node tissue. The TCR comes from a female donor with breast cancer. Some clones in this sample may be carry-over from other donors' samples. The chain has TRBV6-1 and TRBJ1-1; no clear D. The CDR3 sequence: CASSEQNTEAFF. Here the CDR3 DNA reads TGTGCCAGCAGTGAACAGAACACTGAAGCTTTCTTT.